This TCR beta chain emerged from a study of blood T cell repertoires in COVID-19. Background on the study: Donors in the United States, Italy and Spain gave samples during acute or convalescent COVID-19. PBMCs, B-cell-depleted T cells, or T cells provided the cDNA or gDNA that made up the material.

This clone came up many times. As processed by the authors: Scientists estimated how many nucleated cells there were by amplifying reference gene primers. Only in-frame clones appear in the TCRdb table, and some are missing; sequencing was by immunoSEQ multiplex PCR. That table gives V, J and clone size, and the DNA gave D and trimming. The sample has roughly 70,000 clones; about 73% are singletons. The CDR3 totals 17 residues. CDR1 and CDR2 (germline): SGHAT, FQNNGV. The ends lost 2 bases at V and 0 bases at J; junction bases unmatched: 8. Sequencing was done on a sample of peripheral blood. The receptor was derived from a man between 60 and 70 years old with acute or convalescent COVID-19. The chain uses TRBV11-2 and TRBJ2-7, with 9 bases identical to TRBD2. CDR3 in amino acids: CASSLYTSGYSSYEQYF. Here the CDR3 DNA reads TGTGCCAGCAGCTTATATACTAGCGGGTACAGCTCCTACGAGCAGTACTTC.